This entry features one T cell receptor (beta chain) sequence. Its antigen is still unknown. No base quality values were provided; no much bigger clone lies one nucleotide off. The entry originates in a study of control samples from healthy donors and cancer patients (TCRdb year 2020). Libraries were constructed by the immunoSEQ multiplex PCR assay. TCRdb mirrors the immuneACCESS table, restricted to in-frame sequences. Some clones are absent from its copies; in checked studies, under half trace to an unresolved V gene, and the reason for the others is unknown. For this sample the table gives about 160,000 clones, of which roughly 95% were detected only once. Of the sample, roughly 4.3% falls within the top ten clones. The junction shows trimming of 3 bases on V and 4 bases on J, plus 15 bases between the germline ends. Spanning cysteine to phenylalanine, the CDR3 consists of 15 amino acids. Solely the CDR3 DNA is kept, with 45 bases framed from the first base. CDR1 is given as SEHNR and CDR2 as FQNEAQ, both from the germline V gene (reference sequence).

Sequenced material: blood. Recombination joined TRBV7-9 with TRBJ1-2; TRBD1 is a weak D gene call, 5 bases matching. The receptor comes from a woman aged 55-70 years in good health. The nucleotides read TGTGCCAGCAGCTTGCTTATACAGGCTATCTATGGCTACACCTTC. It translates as CASSLLIQAIYGYTF.